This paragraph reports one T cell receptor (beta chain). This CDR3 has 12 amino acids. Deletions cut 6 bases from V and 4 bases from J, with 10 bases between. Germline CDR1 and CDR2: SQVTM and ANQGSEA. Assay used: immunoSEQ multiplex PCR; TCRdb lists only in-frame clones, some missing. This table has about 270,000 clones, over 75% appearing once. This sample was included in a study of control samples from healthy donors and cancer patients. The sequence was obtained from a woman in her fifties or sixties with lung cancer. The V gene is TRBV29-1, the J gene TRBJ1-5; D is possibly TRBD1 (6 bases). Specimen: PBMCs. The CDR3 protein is CSVQGVNQPQHF. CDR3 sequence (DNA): TGCAGCGTACAGGGAGTTAATCAGCCCCAGCATTTT.